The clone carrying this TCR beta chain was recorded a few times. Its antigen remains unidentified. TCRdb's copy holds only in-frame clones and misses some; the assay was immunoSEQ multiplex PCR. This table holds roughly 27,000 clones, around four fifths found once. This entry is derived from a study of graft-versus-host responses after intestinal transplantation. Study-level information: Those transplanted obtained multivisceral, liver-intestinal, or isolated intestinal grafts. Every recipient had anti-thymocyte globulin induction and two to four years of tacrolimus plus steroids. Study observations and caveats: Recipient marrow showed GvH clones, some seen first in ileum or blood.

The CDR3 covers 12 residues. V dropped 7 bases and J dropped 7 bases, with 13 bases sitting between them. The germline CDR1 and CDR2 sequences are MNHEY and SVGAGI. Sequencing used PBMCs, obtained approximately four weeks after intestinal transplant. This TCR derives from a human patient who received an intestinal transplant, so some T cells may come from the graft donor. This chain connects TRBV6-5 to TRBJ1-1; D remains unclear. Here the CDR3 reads CASTTFSGEAFF. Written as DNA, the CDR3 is TGTGCCAGCACGACCTTCAGTGGTGAAGCTTTCTTT.